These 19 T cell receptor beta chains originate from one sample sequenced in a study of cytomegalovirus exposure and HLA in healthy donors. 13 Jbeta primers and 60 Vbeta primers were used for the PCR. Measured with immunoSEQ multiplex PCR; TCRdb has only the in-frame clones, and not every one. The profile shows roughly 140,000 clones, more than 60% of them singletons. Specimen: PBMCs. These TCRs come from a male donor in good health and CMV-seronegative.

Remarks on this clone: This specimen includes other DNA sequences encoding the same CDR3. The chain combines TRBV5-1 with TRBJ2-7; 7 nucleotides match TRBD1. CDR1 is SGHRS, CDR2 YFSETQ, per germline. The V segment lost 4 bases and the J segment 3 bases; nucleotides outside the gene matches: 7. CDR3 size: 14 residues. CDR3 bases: TGCGCCAGCAGCACCGGGACAGCTGTCTACGAGCAGTACTTC. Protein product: CASSTGTAVYEQYF.

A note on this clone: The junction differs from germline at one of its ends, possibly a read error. The DNA of the CDR3 is TGTGCCAGCAGTGAGTCGCGAGAATCGAGGTTC. Amino acid sequence: CASSESRESRF. The chain joins TRBV2 to TRBJ2-7; D is unclear. This CDR3 is built from 11 residues. CDR1 is SNHLY and CDR2 is FYNNEI in the germline V gene.

The CDR3 here is CASSLGQGNTGELFF. The CDR3 DNA reads TGTGCCAGCAGCCTAGGACAGGGGAACACCGGGGAGCTGTTTTTT. The chain combines TRBV5-4 with TRBJ2-2, with 8 bases that match TRBD1. Germline V gene sequence: CDR1 SGHNT, CDR2 YYREEE (reference sequence). Trimming took 4 bases from V and 1 from J; bases not matched to a gene: 3. The CDR3 is made up of 15 amino acids.

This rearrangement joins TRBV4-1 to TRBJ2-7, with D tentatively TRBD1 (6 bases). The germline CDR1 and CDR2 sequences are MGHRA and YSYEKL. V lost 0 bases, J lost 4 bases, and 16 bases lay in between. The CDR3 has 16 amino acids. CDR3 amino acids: CASSQEPEDSTYEQYF. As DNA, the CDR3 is TGCGCCAGCAGCCAAGAGCCTGAGGACAGTACTTACGAGCAGTACTTC.

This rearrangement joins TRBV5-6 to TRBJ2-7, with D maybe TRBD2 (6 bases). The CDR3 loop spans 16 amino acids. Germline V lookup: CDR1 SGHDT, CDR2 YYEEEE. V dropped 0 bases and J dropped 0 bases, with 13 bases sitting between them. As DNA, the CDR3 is TGTGCCAGCAGCTTGGGGGGGTTCGGGGGCTCCTACGAGCAGTACTTC. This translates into CASSLGGFGGSYEQYF.

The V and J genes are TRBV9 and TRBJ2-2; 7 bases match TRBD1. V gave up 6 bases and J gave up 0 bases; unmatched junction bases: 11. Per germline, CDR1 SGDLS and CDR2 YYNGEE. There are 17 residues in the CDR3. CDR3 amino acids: CASTDRSYGSNTGELFF. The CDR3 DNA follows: TGTGCCAGCACGGACAGGTCCTACGGATCGAACACCGGGGAGCTGTTTTTT.

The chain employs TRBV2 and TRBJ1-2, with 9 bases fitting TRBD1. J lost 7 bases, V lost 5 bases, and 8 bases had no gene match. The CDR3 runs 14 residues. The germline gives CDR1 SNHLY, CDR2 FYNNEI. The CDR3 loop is CASSPDRGPGGYTF. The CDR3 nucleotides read TGTGCCAGCAGTCCGGACAGGGGCCCCGGTGGCTACACCTTC.

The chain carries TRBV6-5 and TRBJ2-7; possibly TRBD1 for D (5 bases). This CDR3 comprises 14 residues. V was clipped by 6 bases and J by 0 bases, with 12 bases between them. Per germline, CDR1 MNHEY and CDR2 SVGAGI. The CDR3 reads CASRRDSSSYEQYF. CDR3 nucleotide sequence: TGTGCCAGCAGGCGCGACAGTAGCTCCTACGAGCAGTACTTC.

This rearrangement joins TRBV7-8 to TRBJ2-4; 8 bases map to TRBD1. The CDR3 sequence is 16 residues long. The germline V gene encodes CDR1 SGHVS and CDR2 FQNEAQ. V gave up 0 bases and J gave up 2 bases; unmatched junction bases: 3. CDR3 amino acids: CASSLADRVSKNIQYF. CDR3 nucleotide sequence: TGTGCCAGCAGCTTAGCGGACAGGGTCTCCAAAAACATTCAGTACTTC.

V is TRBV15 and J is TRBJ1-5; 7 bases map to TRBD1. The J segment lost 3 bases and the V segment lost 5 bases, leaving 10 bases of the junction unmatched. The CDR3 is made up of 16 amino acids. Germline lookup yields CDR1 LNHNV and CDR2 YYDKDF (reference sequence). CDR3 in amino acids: CATSERTGILNQPQHF. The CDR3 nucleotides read TGTGCCACCAGCGAGCGGACAGGTATACTCAATCAGCCCCAGCATTTT. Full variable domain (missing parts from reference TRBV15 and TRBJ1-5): DAMVIQNPRYQVTQFGKPVTLSCSQTLNHNVMYWYQQKSSQAPKLLFHYYDKDFNNEADTPDNFQSRRPNTSFCFLDIRSPGLGDTAMYLCATSERTGILNQPQHFGDGTRLSIL.

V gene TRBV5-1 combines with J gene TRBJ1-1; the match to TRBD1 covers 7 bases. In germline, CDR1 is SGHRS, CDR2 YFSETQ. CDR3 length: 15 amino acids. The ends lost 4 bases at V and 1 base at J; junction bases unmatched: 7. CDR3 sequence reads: CASSRDSASNTEAFF. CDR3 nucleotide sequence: TGCGCCAGCAGCCGGGACAGCGCCTCGAACACTGAAGCTTTCTTT.

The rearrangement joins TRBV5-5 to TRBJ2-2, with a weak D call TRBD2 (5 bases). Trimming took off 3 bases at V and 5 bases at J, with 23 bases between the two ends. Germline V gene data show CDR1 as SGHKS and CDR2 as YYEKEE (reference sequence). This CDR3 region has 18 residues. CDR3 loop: CASSWAPGWQEDTGELFF. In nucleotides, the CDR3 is TGTGCCAGCAGCTGGGCCCCGGGGTGGCAGGAAGATACCGGGGAGCTGTTTTTT. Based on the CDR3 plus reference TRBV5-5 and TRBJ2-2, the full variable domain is DAGVTQSPTHLIKTRGQQVTLRCSPISGHKSVSWYQQVLGQGPQFIFQYYEKEERGRGNFPDRFSARQFPNYSSELNVNALLLGDSALYLCASSWAPGWQEDTGELFFGEGSRLTVL.

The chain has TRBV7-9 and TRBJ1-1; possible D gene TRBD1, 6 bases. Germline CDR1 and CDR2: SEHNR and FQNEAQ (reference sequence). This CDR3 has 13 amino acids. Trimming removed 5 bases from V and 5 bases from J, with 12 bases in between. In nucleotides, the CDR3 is TGTGCCAGCAGCACGCACAGGGTAACTGAAGCTTTCTTT. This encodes CASSTHRVTEAFF.

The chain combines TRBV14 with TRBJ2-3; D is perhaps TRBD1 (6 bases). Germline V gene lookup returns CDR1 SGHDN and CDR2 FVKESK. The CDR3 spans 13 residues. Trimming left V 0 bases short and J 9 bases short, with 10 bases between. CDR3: CASSQDIGQTQYF. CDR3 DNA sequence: TGTGCCAGCAGCCAAGACATAGGACAGACGCAGTATTTT.

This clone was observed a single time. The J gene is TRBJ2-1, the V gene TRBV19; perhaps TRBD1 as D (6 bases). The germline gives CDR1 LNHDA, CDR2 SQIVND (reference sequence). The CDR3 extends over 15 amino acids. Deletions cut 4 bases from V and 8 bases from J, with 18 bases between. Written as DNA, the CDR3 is TGTGCCAGTAGTACCTGGGGGCCCCCGTCGGATGAGCAGTTCTTC. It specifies CASSTWGPPSDEQFF.

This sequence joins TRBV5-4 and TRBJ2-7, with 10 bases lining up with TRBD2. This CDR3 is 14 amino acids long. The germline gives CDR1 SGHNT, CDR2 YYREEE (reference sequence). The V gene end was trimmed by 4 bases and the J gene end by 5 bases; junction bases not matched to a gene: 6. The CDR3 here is CASSQGLALDEQYF. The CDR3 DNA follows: TGTGCCAGCAGCCAGGGACTAGCGTTGGACGAGCAGTACTTC.

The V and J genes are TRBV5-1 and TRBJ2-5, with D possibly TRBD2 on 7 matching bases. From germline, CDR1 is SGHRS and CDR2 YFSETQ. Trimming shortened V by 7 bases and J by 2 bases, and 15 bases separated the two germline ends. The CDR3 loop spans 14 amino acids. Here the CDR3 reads CASGRGGEQETQYF. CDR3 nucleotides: TGCGCCAGCGGAAGGGGGGGGGAGCAAGAGACCCAGTACTTC.

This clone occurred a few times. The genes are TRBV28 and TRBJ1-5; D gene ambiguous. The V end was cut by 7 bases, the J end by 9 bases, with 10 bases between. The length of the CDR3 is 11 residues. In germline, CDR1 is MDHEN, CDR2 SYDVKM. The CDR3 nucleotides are TGTGCCAGCACCTCCGGTCGGCCCCAGCATTTT. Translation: CASTSGRPQHF.

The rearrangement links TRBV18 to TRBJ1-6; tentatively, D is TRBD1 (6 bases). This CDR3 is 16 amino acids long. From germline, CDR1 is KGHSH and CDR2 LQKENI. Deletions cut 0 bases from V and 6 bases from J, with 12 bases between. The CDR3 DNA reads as TGTGCCAGCTCACCACCGAACAGGGACCCTAATTCACCCCTCCACTTT. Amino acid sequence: CASSPPNRDPNSPLHF.